The clone carrying this T cell receptor (beta chain) was observed many times. V shed 4 bases and J shed 1 base, with 10 bases lying between them. The germline V gene encodes CDR1 SNHLY and CDR2 FYNNEI. This CDR3 is built from 15 residues. The sample originates from a study of CDR3 diversity in severe acne. TCRdb re-derived calls from the PCR reads in MiXCR, one entry per CDR3 protein. Here the sample spans under 95,000 distinct CDR3 sequences, over 45% being singletons. The source of this sequence is a male donor in good health, serving as a control. The sequenced sample was blood. The J gene is TRBJ2-2, the V gene TRBV2; a weak D match, TRBD2 (5 bases). CDR3 sequence reads: CASSALAGNTGELFF. In DNA form, the CDR3 reads TGTGCCAGCAGTGCCCTCGCGGGGAACACCGGGGAGCTGTTTTTT. The full variable domain, completed using reference TRBV2 and TRBJ2-2, is EPEVTQTPSHQVTQMGQEVILRCVPISNHLYFYWYRQILGQKVEFLVSFYNNEISEKSEIFDDQFSVERPDGSNFTLKIRSTKLEDSAMYFCASSALAGNTGELFFGEGSRLTVL.